A single T cell receptor beta chain is shown here with its context. CDR1 SGHAT and CDR2 FQNNGV come from the germline V gene. The V and J ends lost 0 bases and 2 bases respectively, with 13 bases between them. This CDR3 spans 17 amino acids. This entry is derived from a study of T cell changes during pregnancy in multiple sclerosis. Profiling relied on immunoSEQ multiplex PCR, and the TCRdb table lists in-frame clones only, not all of them. The sample lists approximately 88,000 clones, approximately 92% seen once, with approximately 4.7% in the top ten. The material sequenced was peripheral blood, taken in the first trimester of pregnancy. The source is a female donor with multiple sclerosis, enrolled in a pregnancy study. The V call is TRBV11-2, the J call TRBJ2-2, with a possible D match to TRBD1 (5 bases). As DNA, the CDR3 is TGTGCCAGCAGCTTAGATTTGGGGCAAGTAAACACCGGGGAGCTGTTTTTT. Residues: CASSLDLGQVNTGELFF. Full variable domain (outside the CDR3, taken from reference TRBV11-2 and TRBJ2-2): EAGVAQSPRYKIIEKRQSVAFWCNPISGHATLYWYQQILGQGPKLLIQFQNNGVVDDSQLPKDRFSAERLKGVDSTLKIQPAKLEDSAVYLCASSLDLGQVNTGELFFGEGSRLTVL.